This TCR beta chain appears in the sequencing data of a study of a mutant IDH1 vaccine in newly diagnosed glioma. Overall study context: Among treated patients, 62.5% were male and about 40% female, and mean age was approximately 40 years. Patients' prior therapy spanned radiotherapy, temozolomide, or both; most underwent both. Study-wide results and caveats: Of all patients, 93.3% showed vaccine-induced immune responses.

Time point described: week 47, end of study. Vaccination comprised doses that each held 300 ug of mutant IDH1 20-mer peptide, plus topical imiquimod. The patients received vaccinations eight times, in weeks 1, 3, 5, 7, 11, 15, 19 and 23. For this clone: The target antigen is unknown.

The CDR3 consists of 16 residues. Per germline, CDR1 MNHEY and CDR2 SMNVEV (reference sequence). The J segment lost 3 bases and the V segment lost 4 bases, leaving 6 bases of the junction unmatched. The data were produced by immunoSEQ multiplex PCR, yet TCRdb's version contains in-frame clones alone and is incomplete. The table lists about 50,000 clones, around 84% of them singletons. This sample comprised PBMCs, obtained from a glioma patient whose treatment included an IDH1 peptide vaccine. The chain combines TRBV27 with TRBJ2-1; TRBD2 matches at 10 bases. This TCR came from a woman aged 25 to 39 with glioma. Some clones in this sample may be carry-over from other donors' samples. DNA for the CDR3: TGTGCCAGCAGTTCCTCACTAGCGGGACTCTACAATGAGCAGTTCTTC. Amino acids: CASSSSLAGLYNEQFF.